One TCR beta chain is described in this entry. CDR1 and CDR2 (germline): SGDLS, YYNGEE. The V end lost 0 bases, the J end lost 0 bases, and 15 bases lay between the germline ends. This CDR3 spans 17 amino acids. The protocol was immunoSEQ multiplex PCR, while the TCRdb copy is restricted to in-frame clones and leaves out a portion. The sample lists approximately 70,000 clones; over 70% were seen once. The sample is drawn from a study of OX40 agonist ivuxolimab in advanced cancers. The overall study: Ivuxolimab, an agonist antibody against OX40 (CD134), was given to patients. Dosing consisted of intravenous ivuxolimab at 0.01 to 10 mg/kg every 2 weeks.

The sample in question was CD4+ or CD8+ T cells sorted from blood, obtained in a trial of the OX40 agonist ivuxolimab. This chain uses TRBV9 with TRBJ1-1, with D unresolved. The TCR sequence derives from an adult with an advanced solid tumor such as melanoma, head and neck, liver or kidney cancer. The CDR3 here is CASSVGRSALMNTEAFF. The DNA for the CDR3 is TGTGCCAGCAGCGTAGGACGGAGTGCGCTTATGAACACTGAAGCTTTCTTT.